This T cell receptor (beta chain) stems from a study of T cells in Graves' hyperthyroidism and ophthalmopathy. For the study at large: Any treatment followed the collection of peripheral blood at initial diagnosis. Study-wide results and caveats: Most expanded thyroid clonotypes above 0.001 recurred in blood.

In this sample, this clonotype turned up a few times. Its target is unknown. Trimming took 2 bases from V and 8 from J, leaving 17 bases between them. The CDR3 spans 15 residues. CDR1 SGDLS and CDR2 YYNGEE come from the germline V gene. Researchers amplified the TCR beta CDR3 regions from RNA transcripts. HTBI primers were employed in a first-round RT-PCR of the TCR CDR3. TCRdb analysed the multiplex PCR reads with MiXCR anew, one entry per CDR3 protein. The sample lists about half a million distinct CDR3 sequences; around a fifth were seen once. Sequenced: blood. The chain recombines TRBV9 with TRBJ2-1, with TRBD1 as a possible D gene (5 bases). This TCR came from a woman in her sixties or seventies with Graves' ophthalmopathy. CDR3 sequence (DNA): TGTGCCAGCAGCGTTGGGCAGGGTGCCTCCGATGAGCAGTTCTTC. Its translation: CASSVGQGASDEQFF.